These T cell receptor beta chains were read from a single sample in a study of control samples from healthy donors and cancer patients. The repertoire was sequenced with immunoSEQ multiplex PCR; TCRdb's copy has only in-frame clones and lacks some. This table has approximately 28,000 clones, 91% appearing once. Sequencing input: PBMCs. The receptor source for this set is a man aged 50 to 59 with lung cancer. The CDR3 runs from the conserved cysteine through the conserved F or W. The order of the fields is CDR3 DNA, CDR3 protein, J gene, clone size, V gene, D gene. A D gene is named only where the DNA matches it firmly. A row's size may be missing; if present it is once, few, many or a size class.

TGTGCCAGCAGGCAGGGGGGGGCGACCTATGGCTACACCTTC	CASRQGGATYGYTF	TRBJ1-2	NA	TRBV5-4	TRBD1
TGTGCCAGCAGCTTCCCCGGCAATGAGCAGTTCTTC	CASSFPGNEQFF	TRBJ2-1	NA	TRBV11-2	NA
TGTGCCACCAGCCCGGGGAAGAACTATGGCTACACCTTC	CATSPGKNYGYTF	TRBJ1-2	NA	TRBV15	NA
TGTGCCAGCAGCAGTTGGGACAGGGCGGACGAGCAGTACTTC	CASSSWDRADEQYF	TRBJ2-7	NA	TRBV21-1	NA
TGTGCCAGCAGCTCTACCGGGAACACTGAAGCTTTCTTT	CASSSTGNTEAFF	TRBJ1-1	NA	TRBV12-3/TRBV12-4	NA
TGTGCCAGCAGTTACGACGGTGATTCACCCCTCCACTTT	CASSYDGDSPLHF	TRBJ1-6	NA	TRBV6-5	NA
TGTGCCAGCAGCCAAGCGCAGGGGAACACCGGGGAGCTGTTTTTT	CASSQAQGNTGELFF	TRBJ2-2	NA	TRBV3-1/TRBV3-2	NA
TGTGCCAGCAGTGACAAAATCGACGGGGAGCTGTTTTTT	CASSDKIDGELFF	TRBJ2-2	NA	TRBV6-4	NA
TGTGCCAGCAGTGAAGCCTATGGCTACACCTTC	CASSEAYGYTF	TRBJ1-2	NA	TRBV6-1	NA
TGCGCCAGCGCAGGGAGTACTGAAGCTTTCTTT	CASAGSTEAFF	TRBJ1-1	NA	TRBV10-2	NA
TGTGCCAGCAGCAAACAGGGGACGGATAACTATGGCTACACCTTC	CASSKQGTDNYGYTF	TRBJ1-2	NA	TRBV6-5	TRBD1
TGTGCCAGCAGTGGGGGGACCGAGCAGTACTTC	CASSGGTEQYF	TRBJ2-7	once	TRBV28	NA
TGTGCCAGCTCACTAAGACAGACCTCGGGGACGGGAGGGGGGAACACTGAAGCTTTCTTT	CASSLRQTSGTGGGNTEAFF	TRBJ1-1	NA	TRBV18	NA
TGTGCCAGCAGCGTTCAAAGTTACGAGCAGTACTTC	CASSVQSYEQYF	TRBJ2-7	NA	TRBV9	NA
TGTGCCAGCAGCAAAAAGGGGCGGGACAGGGCCTACGAGCAGTACTTC	CASSKKGRDRAYEQYF	TRBJ2-7	NA	TRBV21-1	NA
TGTGCCAGCAGCCAAGCTACAGGGTGGGATGAAAAACTGTTTTTT	CASSQATGWDEKLFF	TRBJ1-4	NA	TRBV14	NA
TGTGCCAGCACCCGGACAGGGAGCAATCAGCCCCAGCATTTT	CASTRTGSNQPQHF	TRBJ1-5	NA	TRBV7-2	TRBD1
TGTGCCAGCAGGACTACGGGGGGGAACAATGAGCAGTTCTTC	CASRTTGGNNEQFF	TRBJ2-1	NA	TRBV7-2	TRBD2
TGTGCCAGCGGGGGCTACGAGCAGTACTTC	CASGGYEQYF	TRBJ2-7	NA	TRBV6-5	NA
TGTGCCAGCTCCGTGGAGGGCTATGGCTACACCTTC	CASSVEGYGYTF	TRBJ1-2	NA	TRBV5-5	NA
TGTGCCAGCAGTTACTACCGGGACAGCTATGGCTACACCTTC	CASSYYRDSYGYTF	TRBJ1-2	once	TRBV6-6	TRBD1
TGTGCCAGCAGCCCTTGGGCCGGACCGAGGGAGACCCAGTACTTC	CASSPWAGPRETQYF	TRBJ2-5	NA	TRBV5-6	NA
TGTGCCAGCAGCTACCAGGGAACCCGCACAGATACGCAGTATTTT	CASSYQGTRTDTQYF	TRBJ2-3	few	TRBV7-2	NA
TGTGCCAGCAGCGAGGGGGGCGGGTACGAGCAGTACTTC	CASSEGGGYEQYF	TRBJ2-7	once	TRBV7-2	NA
TGTGCCAGCAGTTCGGAGGGGGCTGGCACTGAAGCTTTCTTT	CASSSEGAGTEAFF	TRBJ1-1	NA	TRBV6-4	TRBD1
TGTGCCAGCAGTGGGGACAGCATGAACACTGAAGCTTTCTTT	CASSGDSMNTEAFF	TRBJ1-1	NA	TRBV2	TRBD1
TGTGCCAGCAGTGATACCCTAGCGGGGGAAGAGACCCAGTACTTC	CASSDTLAGEETQYF	TRBJ2-5	NA	TRBV6-1	TRBD2
TGCGCCAGCAGCCTAGGTGGAGTATCTGGAAACACCATATATTTT	CASSLGGVSGNTIYF	TRBJ1-3	NA	TRBV4-1	NA
TGTGCCAGCAGCTCAGTAAGGGGGCTCACTGAAGCTTTCTTT	CASSSVRGLTEAFF	TRBJ1-1	few	TRBV11-2	TRBD1
TGTGCCAGCAGCTTAGTGGCGGGAATTTCTAACTATGGCTACACCTTC	CASSLVAGISNYGYTF	TRBJ1-2	few	TRBV7-9	NA
TGTGCCAGCAGCTTGGCCGGGGTCTCGGCTTTCTTT	CASSLAGVSAFF	TRBJ1-1	NA	TRBV5-6	NA
TGTGCCAGCAGCTTAAGTGAGAGTTTTGGCACAGATACGCAGTATTTT	CASSLSESFGTDTQYF	TRBJ2-3	NA	TRBV11-2	NA
TGTGCCAGCAGTTACGGCGGGGTTTCGTCCTACGAGCAGTACTTC	CASSYGGVSSYEQYF	TRBJ2-7	NA	TRBV6-5	NA
TGTGCCAGCAGCTTAGGGGCCGGCAATGAGCAGTTCTTC	CASSLGAGNEQFF	TRBJ2-1	NA	TRBV7-9	NA
TGCGCCAGCAGCCATCCGGGACAGGGCTCTGGCCGGCGGAGAGGGGCCAACGTCCTGACTTTC	CASSHPGQGSGRRRGANVLTF	TRBJ2-6	NA	TRBV4-1	TRBD1
TGTGCCAGCAGCTTGGAGGGGACAGATAACTACGAGCAGTACTTC	CASSLEGTDNYEQYF	TRBJ2-7	NA	TRBV5-5	TRBD1
TGTGCCATCAGTGAGTCGGGAGGGAGGGCAAACATTCAGTACTTC	CAISESGGRANIQYF	TRBJ2-4	NA	TRBV10-3	TRBD2
TGTGCCAGCAGCGGGTTTCAGGGGTTCAATTCACCCCTCCACTTT	CASSGFQGFNSPLHF	TRBJ1-6	NA	TRBV6-5	NA
TGTGCCAGCTCACCTACTATAGGGGCCACAGATACGCAGTATTTT	CASSPTIGATDTQYF	TRBJ2-3	NA	TRBV18	NA
TGTGCCAGCAGCTTAGCGAAGGATCGCACCTACGAGCAGTACTTC	CASSLAKDRTYEQYF	TRBJ2-7	NA	TRBV7-6	NA
TGTGCCAGCAGCCCAGCCCAACCGGGCAACTCGGACTCTGGAAACACCATATATTTT	CASSPAQPGNSDSGNTIYF	TRBJ1-3	NA	TRBV11-3	NA
TGCGCCAGCAGCCCAGGGGAGGGCCTTTTTAATGAAAAACTGTTTTTT	CASSPGEGLFNEKLFF	TRBJ1-4	NA	TRBV4-1	NA
TGTGCCAGCAGGGCACTTGGGGCAGAGGGAGATGGCTACACCTTC	CASRALGAEGDGYTF	TRBJ1-2	NA	TRBV28	NA
TGTGCCAGCAAGGGACGCAGCACAGATACGCAGTATTTT	CASKGRSTDTQYF	TRBJ2-3	few	TRBV12-3/TRBV12-4	NA
TGTGCCAGTAGTATAGCTTACAGGGGAAACGAGCAGTACTTC	CASSIAYRGNEQYF	TRBJ2-7	NA	TRBV19	TRBD1
TGCGCCAGCAGCTTGGGTTGGGGGGAGAACACTGAAGCTTTCTTT	CASSLGWGENTEAFF	TRBJ1-1	NA	TRBV5-1	NA
TGTGCCAGCAGCTTGTCTTGGGGACAGGGGAACACCGGGGAGCTGTTTTTT	CASSLSWGQGNTGELFF	TRBJ2-2	NA	TRBV5-4	TRBD1
TGTGCCAGCACCCCGACACAGAACACTGAAGCTTTCTTT	CASTPTQNTEAFF	TRBJ1-1	NA	TRBV7-9	NA
TGTGCCAGCAGGTCCCGGGACAGGATGAATGAAAAACTGTTTTTT	CASRSRDRMNEKLFF	TRBJ1-4	NA	TRBV11-2	TRBD1
TGTGCCAGTAGCAACGACAGGGAGGAACCCCAGCATTTT	CASSNDREEPQHF	TRBJ1-5	NA	TRBV19	TRBD1
TGTGCCAGCGCGGGGGGGACAGGGGGCAGCTACGAGCAGTACTTC	CASAGGTGGSYEQYF	TRBJ2-7	NA	TRBV18	TRBD1
TGTGCCAGCAGTGAAAGTAACACCATATATTTT	CASSESNTIYF	TRBJ1-3	few	TRBV6-1	NA
TGTGCCACCAGTCGGACTAGCGGGTTGGGGACAGATACGCAGTATTTT	CATSRTSGLGTDTQYF	TRBJ2-3	NA	TRBV24-1	TRBD2
TGCAGTGCTAGAACCCACACTGAAGCTTTCTTT	CSARTHTEAFF	TRBJ1-1	NA	TRBV20-1	NA
TGTGCCTGGAACCTCGCCGGGGAGCTGTTTTTT	CAWNLAGELFF	TRBJ2-2	NA	TRBV30	NA
TGTGCCAGCAGTGATTCCGACAGGGGGAACACTGAAGCTTTCTTT	CASSDSDRGNTEAFF	TRBJ1-1	NA	TRBV25-1	TRBD1
TGTGCCAGCAGTTTATTGGTAGCGGGGCAGGACGAGCAGTACTTC	CASSLLVAGQDEQYF	TRBJ2-7	NA	TRBV28	TRBD2
TGTGCCAGCAGCGTAGGGGCGTTTCCCCAGCAGTTCTTC	CASSVGAFPQQFF	TRBJ2-1	NA	TRBV9	NA